Listed below are T cell receptor beta chains from one sample, sequenced in a study of cytomegalovirus exposure and HLA in healthy donors. The repertoire was sequenced with immunoSEQ multiplex PCR; TCRdb's copy has only in-frame clones and lacks some. The data show approximately 150,000 clones, 60% to 80% seen once. The specimen sequenced was PBMCs. The receptors come from a woman between 35 and 50 years old in good health and CMV-seropositive. The CDR3 runs from the conserved cysteine through the conserved F or W. The D gene is left open where the match is weak. Some rows have no size entry. The others give once, few or many, or a class for an expanded clone.

CDR3aa	CDR3nt	v_gene	abundance	j_gene	d_gene
CASSAPRGNTEAFF	TGTGCCAGCAGCGCACCCCGGGGGAACACTGAAGCTTTCTTT	TRBV9	NA	TRBJ1-1	NA
CASSFTPGQGLNQPQHF	TGTGCCAGCAGCTTCACACCGGGACAGGGTTTGAATCAGCCCCAGCATTTT	TRBV7-8	NA	TRBJ1-5	TRBD1
CASSVGQHTDTQYF	TGTGCCAGCAGTGTGGGCCAGCACACAGATACGCAGTATTTT	TRBV6-4	NA	TRBJ2-3	NA
CASRAGTGSNEQYF	TGCGCCAGCAGAGCCGGGACAGGGTCCAACGAGCAGTACTTC	TRBV5-1	NA	TRBJ2-7	TRBD1
CATSRDRDSYNEQFF	TGTGCCACCAGCAGAGATAGAGACAGCTACAATGAGCAGTTCTTC	TRBV15	once	TRBJ2-1	NA
CASSLRLADTQYF	TGTGCCAGCAGCTTGCGACTAGCGGATACGCAGTATTTT	TRBV11-3	NA	TRBJ2-3	TRBD2
CASSFSGTSSYEQYF	TGCGCCAGCAGCTTTTCCGGGACTTCCTCCTACGAGCAGTACTTC	TRBV5-1	NA	TRBJ2-7	NA
CASSSGTSYGQYF	TGTGCCAGCAGCTCTGGGACTAGTTATGGGCAGTACTTC	TRBV7-2	NA	TRBJ2-7	TRBD2
CASSLDSGGTDTQYF	TGTGCCAGCAGCTTAGACAGCGGAGGCACAGATACGCAGTATTTT	TRBV7-6	few	TRBJ2-3	NA
CASSYRAGVGETQYF	TGTGCCAGCAGTTACCGGGCGGGGGTGGGAGAGACCCAGTACTTC	TRBV6-5	NA	TRBJ2-5	TRBD2
CASSFQGGGGEGETQYF	TGTGCCAGCAGCTTCCAGGGTGGTGGGGGGGAGGGAGAGACCCAGTACTTC	TRBV7-2	NA	TRBJ2-5	TRBD2
CASSLGGERRFYEQFF	TGTGCCAGCAGCTTGGGTGGGGAGAGGAGGTTTTATGAGCAGTTCTTC	TRBV5-4	NA	TRBJ2-1	NA
CASSVDPRQSTEAFF	TGTGCCAGCAGCGTAGACCCGAGACAATCCACTGAAGCTTTCTTT	TRBV9	NA	TRBJ1-1	NA
CSASRFDTQYF	TGCAGTGCTTCTAGATTTGATACGCAGTATTTT	TRBV20-1	NA	TRBJ2-3	NA
CASSRGTGANVLTF	TGTGCCAGCAGCAGGGGAACTGGGGCCAACGTCCTGACTTTC	TRBV11-3	NA	TRBJ2-6	NA
CASSIPGADTGELFF	TGTGCCAGTAGTATACCGGGAGCAGACACCGGGGAGCTGTTTTTT	TRBV19	NA	TRBJ2-2	NA
CASSFIGRGNTIYF	TGCGCCAGCAGCTTTATAGGCAGGGGAAACACCATATATTTT	TRBV5-1	NA	TRBJ1-3	NA
CASSLGTSGDGETQYF	TGCGCCAGCAGCTTGGGGACTAGCGGGGATGGAGAGACCCAGTACTTC	TRBV5-1	NA	TRBJ2-5	TRBD2
CASSTANYGYTF	TGTGCCAGCTCCACAGCAAACTATGGCTACACCTTC	TRBV4-2	NA	TRBJ1-2	NA
CASSRLWGGNTEAFF	TGTGCCAGCAGCCGCTTATGGGGGGGCAACACTGAAGCTTTCTTT	TRBV6-5	NA	TRBJ1-1	NA
CASSEGVNTEAFF	TGTGCCAGCAGTGAGGGCGTGAACACTGAAGCTTTCTTT	TRBV6-1	NA	TRBJ1-1	NA
CASSYSLIGAGNEQFF	TGTGCCAGCAGTTACTCTCTCATAGGGGCAGGAAATGAGCAGTTCTTC	TRBV6-6	NA	TRBJ2-1	NA
CASRVAGHNEQFF	TGTGCCAGCAGGGTAGCGGGACACAATGAGCAGTTCTTC	TRBV6-5	NA	TRBJ2-1	TRBD2
CASSKINRQGANEKLFF	TGTGCCAGCAGCAAGATCAACAGACAGGGGGCTAATGAAAAACTGTTTTTT	TRBV21-1	NA	TRBJ1-4	NA
CASSYSGGERTEAFF	TGTGCCAGCAGTTACTCTGGGGGCGAGCGCACTGAAGCTTTCTTT	TRBV6-6	NA	TRBJ1-1	NA
CASSLEGHTNTGELFF	TGTGCCAGCTCACTGGAAGGACATACAAACACCGGGGAGCTGTTTTTT	TRBV18	NA	TRBJ2-2	NA
CASSEKRPGLAGEDEQFF	TGTGCCAGCAGTGAGAAAAGACCGGGACTAGCGGGAGAGGATGAGCAGTTCTTC	TRBV2	NA	TRBJ2-1	TRBD2
CASSPQGGNTEAFF	TGCGCCAGCAGCCCCCAGGGGGGGAACACTGAAGCTTTCTTT	TRBV5-1	NA	TRBJ1-1	TRBD1
CASIARGTANEKLFF	TGTGCCAGCATTGCAAGGGGGACAGCGAATGAAAAACTGTTTTTT	TRBV6-1	NA	TRBJ1-4	TRBD1
CASSTTGTTVWEQFF	TGCGCCAGCAGCACGACAGGCACGACAGTCTGGGAGCAGTTCTTC	TRBV5-1	NA	TRBJ2-1	NA
CASSVVGGPSYEQYF	TGTGCCAGCAGTGTAGTGGGGGGGCCCTCCTACGAGCAGTACTTC	TRBV6-5	NA	TRBJ2-7	NA
CASSQVQGGYSGNTIYF	TGTGCCAGCAGCCAAGTGCAGGGCGGATACTCTGGAAACACCATATATTTT	TRBV4-2	NA	TRBJ1-3	NA
CASSLGDYNTQYF	TGCGCCAGCAGCTTGGGGGACTACAATACGCAGTATTTT	TRBV5-1	NA	TRBJ2-3	TRBD2
CASSDRIGQGSYEQYF	TGTGCCAGCAGCGATAGGATCGGACAGGGTTCCTACGAGCAGTACTTC	TRBV11-3	few	TRBJ2-7	TRBD1
CASGSPPRGLEGLDEQYF	TGTGCTAGTGGTTCGCCACCGCGGGGTCTTGAAGGGCTTGACGAGCAGTACTTC	TRBV12-5	NA	TRBJ2-7	NA
CASTHGASGKNEQFF	TGTGCCAGCACCCACGGTGCTAGCGGGAAAAATGAGCAGTTCTTC	TRBV6-1	NA	TRBJ2-1	TRBD2
CASSYGTGFVGYTF	TGCGCCAGCAGCTATGGGACAGGGTTTGTCGGCTACACCTTC	TRBV5-1	few	TRBJ1-2	TRBD1
CASAGTSGPVWGYEQYF	TGTGCCTCGGCCGGGACTAGCGGCCCTGTTTGGGGGTACGAGCAGTACTTC	TRBV30	once	TRBJ2-7	TRBD2